This is a list of T cell receptor beta chains from one sample in a study of naive and memory T cell subsets. TCRdb used MiXCR to reprocess the UMI-ligation and nested PCR reads, holding one entry per CDR3 protein. The sample shows tens of thousands of distinct CDR3 sequences, approximately 10% of them seen only once. Sequencing was performed on skin, taken from a tuberculin skin test site. The receptors here all came from an adult in good health. Both conserved end residues are part of each CDR3. The D gene is left open where the match is weak. Only some rows state a clone size, as once, few, many or a class for expanded clones.

clone_size j_call d_call v_call cdr3_aa cdr3_nt
few TRBJ1-1 . TRBV6-2/TRBV6-3 CASSYPDGTEAFF TGTGCCAGCAGTTACCCCGATGGGACTGAAGCTTTCTTT
many TRBJ2-7 . TRBV7-8 CASSRGIEQYF TGTGCCAGCAGCCGGGGCATCGAGCAGTACTTC
many TRBJ2-1 TRBD2 TRBV11-2 CASSFFGGGDNEQFF TGTGCCAGCAGCTTTTTTGGGGGGGGTGACAATGAGCAGTTCTTC
. TRBJ2-7 TRBD2 TRBV12-3/TRBV12-4 CASTLAGVHEQYF TGTGCCAGCACCCTAGCGGGAGTCCACGAGCAGTACTTC
many TRBJ2-1 . TRBV11-2 CASSLVSYEQFF TGTGCCAGCAGCTTAGTGTCCTATGAGCAGTTCTTC
. TRBJ2-7 TRBD2 TRBV20-1 CSAQLAGVSYEQYF TGCAGTGCACAACTAGCGGGAGTGTCCTACGAGCAGTACTTC
many TRBJ1-2 . TRBV12-3/TRBV12-4 CASSFVETDGYTF TGTGCCAGCAGTTTTGTCGAAACGGATGGCTACACCTTC
many TRBJ2-1 TRBD2 TRBV20-1 CSATSGGYNEQFF TGCAGTGCTACATCGGGGGGATACAATGAGCAGTTCTTC
many TRBJ1-4 . TRBV2 CASKRRGVTNEKLFF TGTGCCAGCAAACGAAGGGGAGTGACTAATGAAAAACTGTTTTTT
. TRBJ2-7 TRBD2 TRBV11-2 CASSLVGGGAYEQYF TGTGCCAGCAGCTTAGTCGGCGGGGGGGCGTACGAGCAGTACTTC
many TRBJ2-3 TRBD1 TRBV24-1 CATSDSRTGYRRSQYF TGTGCCACCAGTGACTCGCGGACAGGCTACCGTCGGTCGCAGTATTTT
few TRBJ1-1 . TRBV7-2 CASSLEGTVTEAFF TGTGCCAGCAGCTTAGAGGGGACTGTCACTGAAGCTTTCTTT
few TRBJ2-7 . TRBV3-1 CASSQGAGSPYEQYF TGTGCCAGCAGCCAAGGGGCGGGATCACCGTACGAGCAGTACTTC
few TRBJ1-3 . TRBV12-3/TRBV12-4 CASSFGGVLNTIYF TGTGCCAGCAGTTTCGGGGGGGTACTAAACACCATATATTTT
. TRBJ2-3 TRBD2 TRBV28 CAARTSGYQDTQYF TGTGCCGCTAGGACTAGCGGGTACCAAGATACGCAGTATTTT
. TRBJ2-3 TRBD2 TRBV7-3 CASSRESSGASTDTQYF TGTGCCAGCAGCCGGGAATCTAGCGGTGCTAGCACAGATACGCAGTATTTT
. TRBJ2-7 . TRBV7-9 CASSPPRVSTYEQYF TGTGCCAGCAGCCCCCCCCGGGTTTCGACCTACGAGCAGTACTTC
many TRBJ2-1 . TRBV7-2 CASSLNGGGYNEQFF TGTGCCAGCAGCCTCAACGGGGGAGGATACAATGAGCAGTTCTTC
many TRBJ2-1 TRBD2 TRBV7-2 CASSRLAGERNEQFF TGTGCCAGCAGCCGACTAGCGGGAGAGCGCAATGAGCAGTTCTTC
. TRBJ1-5 . TRBV19 CASSPTSRGNQPQHF TGTGCCAGTAGTCCGACCTCTAGGGGCAATCAGCCCCAGCATTTT
. TRBJ2-3 TRBD2 TRBV2 CASSGQVRTSDADTQYF TGTGCCAGCAGCGGACAGGTCAGGACTAGCGACGCAGATACGCAGTATTTT
many TRBJ2-1 . TRBV2 CASTYGGGDEQFF TGTGCCAGCACTTATGGGGGCGGCGATGAGCAGTTCTTC
. TRBJ2-5 . TRBV3-1 CASSQDKGYKSWQETQYF TGTGCCAGCAGCCAAGATAAGGGTTACAAAAGTTGGCAAGAGACCCAGTACTTC
many TRBJ2-1 . TRBV27 CASSFQDSYNEQFF TGTGCCAGCAGTTTCCAGGACAGCTACAATGAGCAGTTCTTC
few TRBJ1-5 . TRBV7-9 CASTYGSNQPQHF TGTGCCAGCACCTATGGGAGCAATCAGCCCCAGCATTTT
many TRBJ2-5 . TRBV29-1 CSVYDRNQETQYF TGCAGCGTTTATGACAGGAACCAAGAGACCCAGTACTTC
many TRBJ2-7 . TRBV4-2 CASSQGRDTGEQYF TGTGCCAGCAGCCAAGGAAGGGACACCGGGGAGCAGTACTTC
. TRBJ2-5 TRBD2 TRBV12-3/TRBV12-4 CASSTLYLAGAVTQYF TGTGCCAGCAGTACCCTATACCTAGCGGGGGCGGTGACCCAGTACTTC